This T cell receptor beta chain was observed in a study of cytomegalovirus exposure and HLA in healthy donors. To note about this clone: Its antigen is currently unknown.

Study outcomes and limitations: The investigators catalogued some 160 TCR beta chains as cytomegalovirus-associated. Later genetic work tied a missense DCLRE1C variant to beta-chain V and J trimming. According to an earlier analysis, most TCR beta V segments yielded productive rearrangements about 87% or about 30% of the time.

This CDR3 comprises 13 residues. The germline CDR1 and CDR2 sequences are LGHNT and FRNRAP. Unmatched junction bases numbered 4, after V lost 6 bases and J lost 5 bases. Primers: 60 Vbeta forward and 13 Jbeta reverse. The protocol was immunoSEQ multiplex PCR, while the TCRdb copy is restricted to in-frame clones and leaves out a portion. The sample comprises about 80,000 clones, around 77% of which are singletons, and 3.3% rests with the top ten. The sample comprised PBMCs. The source of this sequence is a man aged 50-59 years in good health and CMV-seronegative. The chain uses TRBV12-5 and TRBJ2-5; TRBD2 agrees at 9 bases. The CDR3 spells CASGSSGGETQYF. As DNA, the CDR3 is TGTGCTAGTGGGAGTAGCGGGGGCGAGACCCAGTACTTC.